This T cell receptor beta chain was recovered during a study of post-analysis software for immune sequencing data. The study, taken as a whole, reports: Patients had higher frequencies than controls of four to six TRBV segments, including TRBV5-6, TRBV5-1 and TRBV20-1. Significantly decreased normalized Chao1 diversity was recorded for multiple sclerosis patients relative to controls.

Carried by the TCR beta cDNA libraries were unique molecular identifiers. TCRdb redid the calling of the PCR reads with MiXCR, one entry per CDR3 protein. The table includes some 890,000 distinct CDR3 sequences, approximately 53% detected once. About this clonotype itself: As yet, its antigen is unknown.

The CDR3 totals 15 residues. Unmatched junction bases numbered 9, after V lost 4 bases and J lost 9 bases. Germline CDR1 is LGHNA and CDR2 is YNFKEQ. The receptor comes from a girl between 5 and 17 years old with multiple sclerosis. Source material: blood. V usage is TRBV4-2 and J usage is TRBJ2-1, with 10 bases that match TRBD2. CDR3 bases: TGTGCCAGCAGCCTATCCGGGACTAGCGAAGGTGAGCAGTTCTTC. It encodes CASSLSGTSEGEQFF.